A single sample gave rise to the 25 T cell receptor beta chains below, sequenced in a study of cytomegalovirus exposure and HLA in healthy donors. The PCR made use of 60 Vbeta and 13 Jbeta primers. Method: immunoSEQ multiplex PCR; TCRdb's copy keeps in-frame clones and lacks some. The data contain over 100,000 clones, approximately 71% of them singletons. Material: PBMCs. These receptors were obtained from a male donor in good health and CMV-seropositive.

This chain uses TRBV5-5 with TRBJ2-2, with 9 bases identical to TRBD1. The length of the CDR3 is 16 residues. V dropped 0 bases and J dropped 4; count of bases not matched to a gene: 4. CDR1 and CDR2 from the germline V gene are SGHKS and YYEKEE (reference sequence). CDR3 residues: CASSLGGTGLTGELFF. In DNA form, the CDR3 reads TGTGCCAGCAGCTTGGGCGGGACAGGGCTCACCGGGGAGCTGTTTTTT.

The DNA for the CDR3 is TGCGCCAGCAGCCAAGGACTCGTTCGGGGATTCAAGGAGAACGAGCAGTACTTC. Protein product: CASSQGLVRGFKENEQYF. The V gene is TRBV4-1, the J gene TRBJ2-7; D may be TRBD2 (5 bases). The CDR3 is made up of 18 amino acids. CDR1 and CDR2 from the germline V gene are MGHRA and YSYEKL. V was cut by 1 base and J by 5 bases, with 24 bases left in between.

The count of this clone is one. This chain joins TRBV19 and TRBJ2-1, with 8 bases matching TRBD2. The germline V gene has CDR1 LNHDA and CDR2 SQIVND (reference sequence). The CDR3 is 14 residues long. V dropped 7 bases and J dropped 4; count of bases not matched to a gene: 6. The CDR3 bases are TGTGCCAGTACGGAGCGGGAGAGATACAATGAGCAGTTCTTC. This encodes CASTERERYNEQFF. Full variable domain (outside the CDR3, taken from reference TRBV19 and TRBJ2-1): DGGITQSPKYLFRKEGQNVTLSCEQNLNHDAMYWYRQDPGQGLRLIYYSQIVNDFQKGDIAEGYSVSREKKESFPLTVTSAQKNPTAFYLCASTERERYNEQFFGPGTRLTVL.

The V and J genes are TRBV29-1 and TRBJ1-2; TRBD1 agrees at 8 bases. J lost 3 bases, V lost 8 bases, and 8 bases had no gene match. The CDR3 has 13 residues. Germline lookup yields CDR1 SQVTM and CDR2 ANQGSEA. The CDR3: CSFQTGEDYGYTF. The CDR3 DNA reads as TGCAGCTTTCAGACAGGGGAGGACTATGGCTACACCTTC.

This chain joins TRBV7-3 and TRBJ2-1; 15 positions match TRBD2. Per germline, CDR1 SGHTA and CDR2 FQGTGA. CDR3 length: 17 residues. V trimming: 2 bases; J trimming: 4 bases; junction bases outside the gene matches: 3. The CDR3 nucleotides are TGTGCCAGCAGCTTAGGACTAGCGGGAGGGGGTTACAATGAGCAGTTCTTC. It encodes CASSLGLAGGGYNEQFF. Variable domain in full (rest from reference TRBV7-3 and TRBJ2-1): GAGVSQTPSNKVTEKGKYVELRCDPISGHTALYWYRQSLGQGPEFLIYFQGTGAADDSGLPNDRFFAVRPEGSVSTLKIQRTERGDSAVYLCASSLGLAGGGYNEQFFGPGTRLTVL.

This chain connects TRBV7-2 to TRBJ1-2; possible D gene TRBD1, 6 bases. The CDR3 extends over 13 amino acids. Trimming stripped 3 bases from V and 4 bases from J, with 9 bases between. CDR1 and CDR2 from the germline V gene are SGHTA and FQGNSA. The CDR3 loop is CASSFGQPYGYTF. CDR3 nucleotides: TGTGCCAGCAGCTTCGGACAGCCCTATGGCTACACCTTC.

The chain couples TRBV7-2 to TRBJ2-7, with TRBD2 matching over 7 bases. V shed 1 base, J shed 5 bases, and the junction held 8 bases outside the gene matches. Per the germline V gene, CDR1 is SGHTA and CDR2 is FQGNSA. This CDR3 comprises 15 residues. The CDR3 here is CASSLERELGDEQYF. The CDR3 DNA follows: TGTGCCAGCAGCTTAGAGCGGGAACTCGGGGACGAGCAGTACTTC.

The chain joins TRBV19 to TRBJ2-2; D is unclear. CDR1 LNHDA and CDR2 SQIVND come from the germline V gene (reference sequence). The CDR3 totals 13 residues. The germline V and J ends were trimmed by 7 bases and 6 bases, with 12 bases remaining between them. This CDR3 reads CASTNGWAGELFF. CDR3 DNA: TGTGCCAGTACGAACGGGTGGGCCGGGGAGCTGTTTTTT.

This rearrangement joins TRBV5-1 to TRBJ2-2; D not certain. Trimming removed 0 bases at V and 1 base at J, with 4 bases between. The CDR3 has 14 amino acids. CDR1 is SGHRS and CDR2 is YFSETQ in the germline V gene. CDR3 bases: TGCGCCAGCAGCTTGGACAGGAACACCGGGGAGCTGTTTTTT. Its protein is CASSLDRNTGELFF.

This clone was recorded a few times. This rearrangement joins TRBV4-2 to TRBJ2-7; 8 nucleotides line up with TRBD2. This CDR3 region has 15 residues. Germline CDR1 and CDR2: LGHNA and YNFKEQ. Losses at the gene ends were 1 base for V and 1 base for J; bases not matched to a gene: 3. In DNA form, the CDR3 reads TGTGCCAGCAGCCAAGCGGGAGGGCCTTCCTACGAGCAGTACTTC. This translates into CASSQAGGPSYEQYF.

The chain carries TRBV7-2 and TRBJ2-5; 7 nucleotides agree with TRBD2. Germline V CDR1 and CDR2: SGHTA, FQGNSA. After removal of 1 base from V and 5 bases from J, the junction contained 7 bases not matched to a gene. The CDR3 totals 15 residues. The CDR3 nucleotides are TGTGCCAGCAGCTTAGTACCGGGAGCGGGGGAGACCCAGTACTTC. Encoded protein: CASSLVPGAGETQYF.

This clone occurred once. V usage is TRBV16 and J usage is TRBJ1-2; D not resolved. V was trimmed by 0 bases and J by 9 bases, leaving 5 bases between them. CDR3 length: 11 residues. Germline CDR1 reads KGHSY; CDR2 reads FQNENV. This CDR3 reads CASSQSASYTF. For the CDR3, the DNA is TGTGCCAGCAGCCAATCAGCGAGCTACACCTTC.

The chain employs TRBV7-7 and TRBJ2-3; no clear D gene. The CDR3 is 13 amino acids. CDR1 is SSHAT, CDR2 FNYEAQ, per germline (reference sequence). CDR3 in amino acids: CARSLDNTDTQYF. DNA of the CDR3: TGTGCTCGCAGCTTAGACAATACAGATACGCAGTATTTT. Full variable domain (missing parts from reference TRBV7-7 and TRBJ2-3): GAGVSQSPRYKVTKRGQDVTLRCDPISSHATLYWYQQALGQGPEFLTYFNYEAQPDKSGLPSDRFSAERPEGSISTLTIQRTEQRDSAMYRCARSLDNTDTQYFGPGTRLTVL.

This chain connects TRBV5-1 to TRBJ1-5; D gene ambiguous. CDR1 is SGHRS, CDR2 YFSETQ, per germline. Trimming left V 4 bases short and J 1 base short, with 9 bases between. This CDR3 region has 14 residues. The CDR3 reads CASSPYSSNQPQHF. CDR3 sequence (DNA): TGCGCCAGCAGCCCTTACAGCAGCAATCAGCCCCAGCATTTT.

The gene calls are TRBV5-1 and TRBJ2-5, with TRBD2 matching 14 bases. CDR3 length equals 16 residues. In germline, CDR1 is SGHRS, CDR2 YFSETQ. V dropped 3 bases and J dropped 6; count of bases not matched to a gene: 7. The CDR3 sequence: CASSSGTSGSGKTQYF. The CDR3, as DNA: TGCGCCAGCAGCTCAGGGACTAGCGGGAGCGGAAAGACCCAGTACTTC.

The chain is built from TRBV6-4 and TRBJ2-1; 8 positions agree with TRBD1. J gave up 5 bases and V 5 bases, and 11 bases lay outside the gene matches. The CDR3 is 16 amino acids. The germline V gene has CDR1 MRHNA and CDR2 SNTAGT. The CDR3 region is CASSRTGNRLNNEQFF. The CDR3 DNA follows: TGTGCCAGCAGTCGGACAGGGAACCGACTAAACAATGAGCAGTTCTTC.

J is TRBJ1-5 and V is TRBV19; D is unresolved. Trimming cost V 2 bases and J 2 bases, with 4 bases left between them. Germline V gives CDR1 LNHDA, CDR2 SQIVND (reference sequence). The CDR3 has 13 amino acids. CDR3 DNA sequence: TGTGCCAGTAGTATATCCGGCAATCAGCCCCAGCATTTT. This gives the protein CASSISGNQPQHF.

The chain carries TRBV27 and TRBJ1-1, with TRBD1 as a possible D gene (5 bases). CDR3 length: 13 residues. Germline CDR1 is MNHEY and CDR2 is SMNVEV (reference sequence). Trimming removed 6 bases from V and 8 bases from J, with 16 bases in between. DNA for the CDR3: TGTGCCAGCAGCCTAGGGGTAGGGCTAGAAGCTTTCTTT. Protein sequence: CASSLGVGLEAFF.

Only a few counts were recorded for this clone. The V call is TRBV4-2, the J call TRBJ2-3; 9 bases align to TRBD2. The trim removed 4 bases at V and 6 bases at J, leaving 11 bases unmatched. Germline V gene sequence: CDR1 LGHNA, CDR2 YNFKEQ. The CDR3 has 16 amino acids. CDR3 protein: CASSPLAGVPSDTQYF. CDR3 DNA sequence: TGTGCCAGCAGCCCGTTAGCGGGAGTGCCATCCGATACGCAGTATTTT.

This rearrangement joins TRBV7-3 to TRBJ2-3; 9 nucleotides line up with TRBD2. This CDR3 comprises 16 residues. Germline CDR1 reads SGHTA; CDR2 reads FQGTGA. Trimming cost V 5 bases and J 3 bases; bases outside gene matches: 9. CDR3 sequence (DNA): TGTGCCAGCAGCCTCAGGGCGGGAGGGCCTACAGATACGCAGTATTTT. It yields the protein CASSLRAGGPTDTQYF.

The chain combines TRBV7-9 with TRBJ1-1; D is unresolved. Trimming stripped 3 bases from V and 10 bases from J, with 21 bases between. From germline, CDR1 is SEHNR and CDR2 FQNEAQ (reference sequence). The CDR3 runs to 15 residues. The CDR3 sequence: CASSLHGEESSGAFF. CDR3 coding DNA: TGTGCCAGCAGCTTGCATGGGGAGGAGAGCTCAGGAGCTTTCTTT. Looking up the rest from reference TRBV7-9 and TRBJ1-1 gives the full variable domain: DTGVSQNPRHKITKRGQNVTFRCDPISEHNRLYWYRQTLGQGPEFLTYFQNEAQLEKSRLLSDRFSAERPKGSFSTLEIQRTEQGDSAMYLCASSLHGEESSGAFFGQGTRLTVV.

DNA of the CDR3: TGTGCCAGCGGGACAGAAGAGACCCAGTACTTC. This sequence encodes CASGTEETQYF. This chain joins TRBV28 and TRBJ2-5, with 7 bases that match TRBD1. Unmatched junction bases numbered 0, after V lost 8 bases and J lost 3 bases. The CDR3 contains 11 residues. Germline V gene lookup returns CDR1 MDHEN and CDR2 SYDVKM.

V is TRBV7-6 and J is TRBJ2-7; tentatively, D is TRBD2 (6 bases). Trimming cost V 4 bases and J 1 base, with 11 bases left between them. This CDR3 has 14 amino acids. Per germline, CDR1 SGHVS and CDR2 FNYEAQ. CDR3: CASSSSSGSYEQYF. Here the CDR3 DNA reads TGTGCCAGCAGCTCCAGCAGCGGGTCCTACGAGCAGTACTTC. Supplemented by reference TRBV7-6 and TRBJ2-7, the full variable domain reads GAGVSQSPRYKVTKRGQDVALRCDPISGHVSLYWYRQALGQGPEFLTYFNYEAQQDKSGLPNDRFSAERPEGSISTLTIQRTEQRDSAMYRCASSSSSGSYEQYFGPGTRLTVT.

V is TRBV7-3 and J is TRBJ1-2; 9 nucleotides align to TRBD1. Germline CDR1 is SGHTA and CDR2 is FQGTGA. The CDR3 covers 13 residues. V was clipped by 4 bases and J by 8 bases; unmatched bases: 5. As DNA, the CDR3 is TGTGCCAGCAGCTCCTCCGGGACAGGGGGCTACACCTTC. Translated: CASSSSGTGGYTF.

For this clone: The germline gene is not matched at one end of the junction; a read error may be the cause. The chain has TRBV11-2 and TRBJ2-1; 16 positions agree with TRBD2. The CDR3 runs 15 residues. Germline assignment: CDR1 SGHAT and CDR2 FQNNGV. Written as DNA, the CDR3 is TGTGCCGGCAGCTTAGCGGGACTAGCGGGAGGGCCTTCGTTCTTC. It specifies CAGSLAGLAGGPSFF.